The clone carrying this TCR beta chain was seen just once. The data derive from a study of T cell responses to AZD1222 COVID-19 vaccine. The CDR3 runs to 19 residues. Germline V lookup: CDR1 MRHNA, CDR2 SNTAGT. Trimming at V came to 3 bases and at J to 2 bases, leaving 11 bases not matched to a gene. The table came from immunoSEQ multiplex PCR; TCRdb's copy has only in-frame clones and leaves some out. The data show about 140,000 clones, with roughly 92% seen just once and approximately 5.4% held by the top ten. The rearrangement joins TRBV6-4 to TRBJ2-1; TRBD2 agrees at 12 bases. Here the sequenced sample was peripheral blood, taken on day 0 of AZD1222 vaccination. This receptor was taken from an adult in good health. The CDR3 loop is CASSDRTSGKRLAYNEQFF. The CDR3 nucleotides are TGTGCCAGCAGTGATCGGACTAGCGGGAAAAGGTTGGCCTACAATGAGCAGTTCTTC.